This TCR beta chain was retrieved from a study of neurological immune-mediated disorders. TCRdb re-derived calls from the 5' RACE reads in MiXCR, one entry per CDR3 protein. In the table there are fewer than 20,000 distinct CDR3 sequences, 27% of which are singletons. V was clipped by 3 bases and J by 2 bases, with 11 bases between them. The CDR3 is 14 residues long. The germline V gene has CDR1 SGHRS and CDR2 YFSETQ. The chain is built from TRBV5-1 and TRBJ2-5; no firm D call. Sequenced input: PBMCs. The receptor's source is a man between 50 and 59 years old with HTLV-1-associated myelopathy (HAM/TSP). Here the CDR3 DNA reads TGCGCCAGCAGCTCGCCCGGCCCACAAGAGACCCAGTACTTC. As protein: CASSSPGPQETQYF.